The clone carrying this TCR beta chain has a handful of counts. This may be a read error, as it is one base from a much larger clone. The data stem from a study of blood T cells in healthy people across ages. The CDR3 totals 16 residues. Then a second PCR, running about 6 to 12 cycles, was carried out with a sample-barcoded 5' primer and a J-beta primer mix. MiXCR, run by TCRdb on the 5' RACE reads, gives a single entry per CDR3 protein. Of about 650,000 distinct CDR3 sequences listed, 32% are singletons. Specimen: blood. This clonotype originated in a woman of 80 years or more in good health. The chain recombines TRBV12-3 or TRBV12-4 with TRBJ2-6; D tentatively fits TRBD1 or TRBD2 (6 bases each). The CDR3 DNA reads TGTGCCAGCAGCTCACACGGGGGCGCTGGGGCCAACGTCCGGACTTTC. It translates to CASSSHGGAGANVRTF.